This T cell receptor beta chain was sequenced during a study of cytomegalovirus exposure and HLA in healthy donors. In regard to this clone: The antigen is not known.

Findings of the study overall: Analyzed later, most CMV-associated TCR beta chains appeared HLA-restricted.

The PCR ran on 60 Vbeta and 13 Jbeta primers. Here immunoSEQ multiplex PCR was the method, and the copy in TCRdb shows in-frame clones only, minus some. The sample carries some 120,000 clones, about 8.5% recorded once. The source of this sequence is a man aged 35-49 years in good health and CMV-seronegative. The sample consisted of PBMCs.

This chain's CDR3 is CASSQGTGFGANVLTF. The CDR3 DNA reads TGCGCCAGCAGCCAAGGAACAGGGTTCGGGGCCAACGTCCTGACTTTC. This chain joins TRBV4-1 and TRBJ2-6; D possibly corresponds to TRBD1 (6 bases). Between the trimmed V and J ends, which lost 1 base and 4 bases, there was a span of 11 bases. Germline V gives CDR1 MGHRA, CDR2 YSYEKL. The CDR3 is 16 residues long.